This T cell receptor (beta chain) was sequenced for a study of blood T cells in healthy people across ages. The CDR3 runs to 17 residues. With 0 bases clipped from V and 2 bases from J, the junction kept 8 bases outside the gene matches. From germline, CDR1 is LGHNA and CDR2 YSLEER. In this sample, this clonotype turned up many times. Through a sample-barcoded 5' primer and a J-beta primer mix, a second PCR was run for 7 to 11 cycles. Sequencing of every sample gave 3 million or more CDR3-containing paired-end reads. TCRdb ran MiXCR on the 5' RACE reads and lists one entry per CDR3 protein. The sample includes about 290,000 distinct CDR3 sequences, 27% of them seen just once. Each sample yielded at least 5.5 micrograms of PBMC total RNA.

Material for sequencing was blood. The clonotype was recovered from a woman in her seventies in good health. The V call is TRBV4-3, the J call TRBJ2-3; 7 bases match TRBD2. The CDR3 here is CASSQEWASGLTDTQYF. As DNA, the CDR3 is TGCGCCAGCAGCCAAGAATGGGCTAGCGGACTCACAGATACGCAGTATTTT.